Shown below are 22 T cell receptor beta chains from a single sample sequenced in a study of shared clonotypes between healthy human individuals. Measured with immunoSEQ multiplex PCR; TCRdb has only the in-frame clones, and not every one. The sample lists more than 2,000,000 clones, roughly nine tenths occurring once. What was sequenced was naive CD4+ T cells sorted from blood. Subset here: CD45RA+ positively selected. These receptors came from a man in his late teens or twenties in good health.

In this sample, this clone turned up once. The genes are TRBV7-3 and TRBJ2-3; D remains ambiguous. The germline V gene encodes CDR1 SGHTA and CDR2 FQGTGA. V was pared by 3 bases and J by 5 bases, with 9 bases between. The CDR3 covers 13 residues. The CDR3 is CASSFGRGDTQYF. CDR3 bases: TGTGCCAGCAGCTTTGGGCGAGGAGATACGCAGTATTTT.

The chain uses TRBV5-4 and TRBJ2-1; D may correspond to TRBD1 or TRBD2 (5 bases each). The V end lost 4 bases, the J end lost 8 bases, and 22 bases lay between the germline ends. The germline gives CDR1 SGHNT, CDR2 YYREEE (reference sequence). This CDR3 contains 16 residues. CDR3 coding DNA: TGTGCCAGCAGCAGATCCGGGACGGTGGGGGTTTATGAGCAGTTCTTC. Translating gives CASSRSGTVGVYEQFF.

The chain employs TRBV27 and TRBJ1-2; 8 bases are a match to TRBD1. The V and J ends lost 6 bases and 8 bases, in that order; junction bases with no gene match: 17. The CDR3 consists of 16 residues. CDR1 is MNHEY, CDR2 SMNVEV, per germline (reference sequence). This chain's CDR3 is CASSGQGIARHWGYTF. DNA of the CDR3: TGTGCCAGCAGCGGACAGGGCATTGCCCGCCATTGGGGCTACACCTTC.

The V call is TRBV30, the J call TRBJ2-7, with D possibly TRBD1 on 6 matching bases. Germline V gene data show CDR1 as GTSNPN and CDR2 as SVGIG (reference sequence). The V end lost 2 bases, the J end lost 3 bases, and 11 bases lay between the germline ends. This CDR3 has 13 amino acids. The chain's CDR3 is CAWSLDRIYEQYF. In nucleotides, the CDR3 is TGTGCCTGGAGTCTAGACAGGATCTACGAGCAGTACTTC.

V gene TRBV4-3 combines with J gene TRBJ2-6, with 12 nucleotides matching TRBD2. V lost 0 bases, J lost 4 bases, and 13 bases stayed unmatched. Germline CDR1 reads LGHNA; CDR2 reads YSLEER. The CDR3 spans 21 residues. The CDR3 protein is CASSQEGVSTSGSTGANVLTF. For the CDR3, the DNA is TGCGCCAGCAGCCAAGAGGGGGTGTCGACTAGCGGGAGTACAGGGGCCAACGTCCTGACTTTC.

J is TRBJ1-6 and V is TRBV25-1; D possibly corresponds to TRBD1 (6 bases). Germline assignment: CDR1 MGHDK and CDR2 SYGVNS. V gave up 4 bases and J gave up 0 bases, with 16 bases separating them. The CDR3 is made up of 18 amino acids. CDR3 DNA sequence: TGTGCCAGCAGTGGGGGACATCGTGGAAGCTCCTATAATTCACCCCTCCACTTT. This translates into CASSGGHRGSSYNSPLHF.

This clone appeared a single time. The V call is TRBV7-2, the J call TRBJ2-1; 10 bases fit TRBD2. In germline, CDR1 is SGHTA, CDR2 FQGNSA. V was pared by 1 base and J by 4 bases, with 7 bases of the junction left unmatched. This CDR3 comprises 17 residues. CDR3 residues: CASSLGSGRATYNEQFF. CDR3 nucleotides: TGTGCCAGCAGCTTAGGGAGCGGGAGGGCCACTTACAATGAGCAGTTCTTC.

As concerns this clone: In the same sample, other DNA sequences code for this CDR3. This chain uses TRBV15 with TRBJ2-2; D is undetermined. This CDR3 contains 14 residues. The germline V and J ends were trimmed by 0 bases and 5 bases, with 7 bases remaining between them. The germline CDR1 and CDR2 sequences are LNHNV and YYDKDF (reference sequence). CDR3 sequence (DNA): TGTGCCACCAGCAGAGATAGGGTTACCGGGGAGCTGTTTTTT. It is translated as CATSRDRVTGELFF.

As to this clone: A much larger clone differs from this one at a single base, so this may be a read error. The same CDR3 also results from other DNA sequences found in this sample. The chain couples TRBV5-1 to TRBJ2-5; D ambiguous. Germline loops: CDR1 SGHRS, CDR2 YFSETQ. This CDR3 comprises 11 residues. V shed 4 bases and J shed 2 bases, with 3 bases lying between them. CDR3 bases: TGCGCCAGCAGCATACAAGAGACCCAGTACTTC. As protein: CASSIQETQYF.

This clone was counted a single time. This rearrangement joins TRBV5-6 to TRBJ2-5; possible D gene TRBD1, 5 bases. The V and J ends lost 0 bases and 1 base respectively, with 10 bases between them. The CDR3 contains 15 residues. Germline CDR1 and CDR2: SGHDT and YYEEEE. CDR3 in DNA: TGTGCCAGCAGCTTGGCCTCGACAGCCCAAGAGACCCAGTACTTC. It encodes CASSLASTAQETQYF.

This chain's CDR3 is CASSAAEMNTEAFF. CDR3 sequence (DNA): TGTGCCAGCAGCGCGGCGGAGATGAACACTGAAGCTTTCTTT. The V and J genes are TRBV7-8 and TRBJ1-1, with D unresolved. The CDR3 is made up of 14 amino acids. Looked up from germline, CDR1 is SGHVS and CDR2 is FQNEAQ. V shed 5 bases and J shed 0 bases, with 10 bases lying between them.

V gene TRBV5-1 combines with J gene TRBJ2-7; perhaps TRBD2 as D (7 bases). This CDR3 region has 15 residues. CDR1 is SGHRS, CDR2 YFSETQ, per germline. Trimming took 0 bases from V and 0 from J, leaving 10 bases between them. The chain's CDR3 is CASSLGGGASYEQYF. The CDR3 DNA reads TGCGCCAGCAGCTTGGGCGGGGGCGCCTCCTACGAGCAGTACTTC.

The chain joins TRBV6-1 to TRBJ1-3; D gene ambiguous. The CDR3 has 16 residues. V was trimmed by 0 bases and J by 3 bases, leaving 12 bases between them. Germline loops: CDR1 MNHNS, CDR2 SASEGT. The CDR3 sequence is CASSEALVGGGNTIYF. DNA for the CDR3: TGTGCCAGCAGTGAAGCGTTGGTAGGTGGTGGAAACACCATATATTTT.

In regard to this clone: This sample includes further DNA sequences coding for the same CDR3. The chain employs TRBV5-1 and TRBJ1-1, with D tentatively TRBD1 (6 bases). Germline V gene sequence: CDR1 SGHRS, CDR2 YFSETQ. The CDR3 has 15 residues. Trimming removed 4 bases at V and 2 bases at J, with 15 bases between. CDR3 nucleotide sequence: TGCGCCAGCAGCCTTGTAGGGGGGATTAACACTGAAGCTTTCTTT. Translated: CASSLVGGINTEAFF.

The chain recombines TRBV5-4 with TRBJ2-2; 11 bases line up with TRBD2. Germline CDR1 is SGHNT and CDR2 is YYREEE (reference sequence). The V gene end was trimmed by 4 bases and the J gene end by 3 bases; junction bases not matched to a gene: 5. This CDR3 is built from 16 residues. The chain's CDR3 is CASSASGRKDTGELFF. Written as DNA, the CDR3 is TGTGCCAGCAGCGCTAGCGGGAGGAAGGACACCGGGGAGCTGTTTTTT.

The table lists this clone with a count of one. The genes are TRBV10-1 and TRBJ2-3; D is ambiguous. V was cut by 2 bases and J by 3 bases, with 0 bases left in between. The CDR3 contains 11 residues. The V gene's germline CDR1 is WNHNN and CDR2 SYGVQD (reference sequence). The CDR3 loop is CASSETDTQYF. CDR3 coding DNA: TGCGCCAGCAGTGAGACAGATACGCAGTATTTT.

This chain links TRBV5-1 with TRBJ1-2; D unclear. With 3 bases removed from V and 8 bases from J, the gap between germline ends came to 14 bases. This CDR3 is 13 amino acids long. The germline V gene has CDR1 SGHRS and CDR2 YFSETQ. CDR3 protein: CASSSPEGYGYTF. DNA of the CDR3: TGCGCCAGCAGCTCCCCCGAGGGATACGGCTACACCTTC.

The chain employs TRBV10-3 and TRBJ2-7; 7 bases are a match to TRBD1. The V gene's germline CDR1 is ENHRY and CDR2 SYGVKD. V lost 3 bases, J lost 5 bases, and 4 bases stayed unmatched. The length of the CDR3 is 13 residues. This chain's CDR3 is CAISDRGTHEQYF. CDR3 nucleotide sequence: TGTGCCATCAGTGACAGGGGGACCCACGAGCAGTACTTC.

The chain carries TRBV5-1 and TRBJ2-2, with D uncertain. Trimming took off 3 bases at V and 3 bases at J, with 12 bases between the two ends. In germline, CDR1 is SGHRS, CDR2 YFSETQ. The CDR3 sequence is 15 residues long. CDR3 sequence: CASSSDNGHTGELFF. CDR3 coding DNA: TGCGCCAGCAGCTCCGATAACGGGCACACCGGGGAGCTGTTTTTT.

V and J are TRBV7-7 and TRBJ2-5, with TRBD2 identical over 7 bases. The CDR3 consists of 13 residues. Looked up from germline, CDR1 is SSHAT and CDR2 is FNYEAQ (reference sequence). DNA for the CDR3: TGTGCTAGCGGGCCAGGTCCGTGGGAGACCCAGTACTTC. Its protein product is CASGPGPWETQYF.

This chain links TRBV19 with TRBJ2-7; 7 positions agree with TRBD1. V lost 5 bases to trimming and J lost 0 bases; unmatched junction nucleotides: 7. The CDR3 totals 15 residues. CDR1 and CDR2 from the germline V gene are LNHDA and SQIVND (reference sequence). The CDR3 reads CASSSIGDSSYEQYF. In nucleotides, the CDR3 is TGTGCCAGTAGTTCGATAGGGGACAGCTCCTACGAGCAGTACTTC. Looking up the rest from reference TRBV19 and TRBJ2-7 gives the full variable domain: DGGITQSPKYLFRKEGQNVTLSCEQNLNHDAMYWYRQDPGQGLRLIYYSQIVNDFQKGDIAEGYSVSREKKESFPLTVTSAQKNPTAFYLCASSSIGDSSYEQYFGPGTRLTVT.

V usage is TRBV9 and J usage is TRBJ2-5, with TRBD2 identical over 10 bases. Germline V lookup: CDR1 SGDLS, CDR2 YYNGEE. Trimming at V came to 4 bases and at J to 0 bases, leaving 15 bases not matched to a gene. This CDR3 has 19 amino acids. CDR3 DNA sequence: TGTGCCAGCAGCTGCACGGTGGTAGCGGGGGGTGGGTACCAAGAGACCCAGTACTTC. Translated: CASSCTVVAGGGYQETQYF.